This record looks at one T cell receptor (beta chain) sequence and its context. The data originate from a study of blood T cell repertoires in COVID-19. In the authors' workflow: By means of reference gene primer amplification, nucleated cell counts were estimated. Sequencing was performed with immunoSEQ multiplex PCR; in TCRdb, only in-frame clones are kept and a portion is missing. V and J calls and clone size come straight from that table; D and trimming were deduced from the DNA. Among approximately 280,000 clones listed, roughly four fifths were seen once. This CDR3 contains 14 residues. V dropped 4 bases and J dropped 2; count of bases not matched to a gene: 8. Germline V gene lookup returns CDR1 GTSNPN and CDR2 SVGIG (reference sequence). Allocation to cohorts depended on clinical history reported by the participants.

This TCR derives from a man aged 40-49 years who had been exposed to COVID-19. This rearrangement joins TRBV30 to TRBJ2-7, with TRBD1 matching over 7 bases. Sequencing was carried out using PBMCs or T cells enriched from blood (not recorded which). The CDR3 DNA follows: TGTGCCTGGACCCCCGGGACAGCTACCTACGAGCAGTACTTC. Encoded protein: CAWTPGTATYEQYF.